The clone carrying this TCR beta chain occurred a few times. Its antigen remains unidentified. Included in the TCR beta cDNA libraries were unique molecular identifiers. MiXCR was run by TCRdb on the PCR reads, yielding one entry per CDR3 protein. The table records more than 500,000 distinct CDR3 sequences, roughly 34% of them present only once. CDR1 and CDR2 (germline): SGDLS, YYNGEE. The CDR3 is made up of 16 amino acids. The V segment lost 3 bases and the J segment 7 bases; nucleotides outside the gene matches: 13. These data belong to a study of post-analysis software for immune sequencing data. Points from the study as a whole: In patients, TRBV5-6, TRBV5-1 and TRBV20-1 belonged to 4 or 5 TRBV segments found more frequently than in controls.

Sequencing was done on a sample of blood. The V and J genes are TRBV9 and TRBJ1-2, with 9 bases that match TRBD1. The receptor's source is a girl aged 2-17 years with multiple sclerosis. CDR3 region: CASSEGPGQGLGGYTF. The CDR3 DNA reads TGTGCCAGCAGCGAGGGCCCGGGACAGGGTCTCGGTGGCTACACCTTC.